This is a list of T cell receptor beta chains from one sample in a study of T-cell reconstitution after alpha-beta-depleted transplantation in children. TCRdb passed the PCR reads through MiXCR, listing each CDR3 protein once. The sample has roughly 100,000 distinct CDR3 sequences; 7% to 10% are singletons. Source: PBMCs from the stem cell graft donor, taken from the stem cell graft. The receptor source for this set is a human donor who donated a stem cell graft to a child with congenital amegakaryocytic thrombocytopenia. CDR3s include the opening cysteine and the closing phenylalanine or tryptophan. D genes are given only for firm matches. Size tells how often a clone was seen (once, few, many) or the class of an expanded clone, and some rows leave it out.

>TRBV10-3|TRBJ1-6|many|.
CAISESRTSSYNSPLHF
TGTGCCATCAGTGAGTCCCGGACAAGCTCCTATAATTCACCCCTCCACTTT
>TRBV3-1|TRBJ2-1|.|.
CASSQEIYREGSYNEQFF
TGTGCCAGCAGCCAAGAAATATACAGGGAAGGTTCCTACAATGAGCAGTTCTTC
>TRBV7-3|TRBJ1-1|many|TRBD1
CASSLLPGQGTEAFF
TGTGCCAGCAGCCTCCTCCCGGGACAGGGCACTGAAGCTTTCTTT
>TRBV5-6|TRBJ2-7|many|.
CASSRRLAGSRDREQYF
TGTGCCAGCAGCCGCCGGTTGGCCGGTAGCAGGGATCGGGAGCAGTACTTC
>TRBV5-1|TRBJ2-1|many|.
CASNNGGREYNEQFF
TGCGCCAGCAACAATGGGGGGCGGGAGTACAATGAGCAGTTCTTC
>TRBV5-1|TRBJ2-7|many|.
CASSLEQGSYEQYF
TGCGCCAGCAGCTTGGAGCAGGGATCCTACGAGCAGTACTTC
>TRBV12-3/TRBV12-4|TRBJ1-1|many|.
CASSGRQTHNKAFF
TGTGCCAGCAGCGGGCGACAGACGCACAACAAAGCTTTCTTT
>TRBV12-3/TRBV12-4|TRBJ1-5|many|.
CASSTGTPLGRPQHF
TGTGCCAGCAGTACCGGGACTCCACTCGGACGGCCCCAGCATTTT
>TRBV7-8|TRBJ2-2|many|TRBD1
CASSLPSGRGRGELFF
TGTGCCAGCAGCTTACCGTCGGGCAGGGGGCGCGGGGAGCTGTTTTTT
>TRBV12-3/TRBV12-4|TRBJ2-7|many|.
CASSLRRGDEQYF
TGTGCCAGCAGTTTGCGGAGGGGTGACGAGCAGTACTTC
>TRBV12-3/TRBV12-4|TRBJ1-4|many|TRBD1
CASRPSSAGGEKLFF
TGTGCCAGCAGGCCCTCATCGGCAGGGGGTGAAAAACTGTTTTTT
>TRBV20-1|TRBJ2-1|many|TRBD1
CSAMTGDYNEQFF
TGCAGTGCTATGACAGGGGACTACAATGAGCAGTTCTTC
>TRBV5-4|TRBJ1-2|many|TRBD1
CASRWGGQGFGYTF
TGTGCCAGCCGCTGGGGCGGACAGGGGTTTGGCTACACCTTC
>TRBV15|TRBJ2-1|many|.
CATWRAGVPNEQFF
TGTGCCACCTGGCGGGCCGGGGTTCCCAATGAGCAGTTCTTC
>TRBV6-1|TRBJ1-2|few|.
CASSASRTNYGYTF
TGTGCCAGCAGTGCGTCCAGAACGAACTATGGCTACACCTTC
>TRBV7-8|TRBJ1-5|many|.
CASSTMTGVNQPQHF
TGTGCCAGCAGCACCATGACAGGAGTCAATCAGCCCCAGCATTTT
>TRBV10-3|TRBJ2-7|many|.
CAISERGQAYEQYF
TGTGCCATCAGTGAGAGGGGACAAGCCTACGAGCAGTACTTC
>TRBV5-1|TRBJ2-3|many|TRBD2
CASRGTSGSTDTQYF
TGCGCCAGCAGGGGGACTAGCGGCAGCACAGATACGCAGTATTTT
>TRBV12-3/TRBV12-4|TRBJ2-2|many|TRBD1
CASSKTGVKGELFF
TGTGCCAGCAGTAAGACAGGGGTTAAGGGGGAGCTGTTTTTT
>TRBV6-1|TRBJ1-6|many|.
CASGRGQFGNSPLHF
TGTGCCAGCGGCAGGGGCCAGTTCGGTAATTCACCCCTCCACTTT
>TRBV7-3|TRBJ2-1|many|.
CASSPHPADEQFF
TGTGCCAGCAGCCCCCACCCTGCGGATGAGCAGTTCTTC
>TRBV5-6|TRBJ2-5|many|.
CASSLGFQETQYF
TGTGCCAGCAGCTTGGGATTTCAAGAGACCCAGTACTTC
>TRBV29-1|TRBJ1-2|many|TRBD1
CSILTGGLNYGYTF
TGCAGCATTTTGACAGGGGGCCTCAACTATGGCTACACCTTC
>TRBV3-1|TRBJ2-5|.|TRBD2
CASSQDIAGKETQYF
TGTGCCAGCAGCCAAGATATAGCGGGAAAAGAGACCCAGTACTTC
>TRBV2|TRBJ1-1|few|.
CASRKRGGIYTEAFF
TGTGCCAGCAGGAAAAGAGGGGGAATCTACACTGAAGCTTTCTTT
>TRBV7-2|TRBJ1-6|many|.
CASSLERGSSPLHF
TGTGCCAGCAGCTTAGAGAGGGGGTCTTCACCCCTCCACTTT
>TRBV5-1|TRBJ2-1|many|.
CASSLTGGGVIHMANEQFF
TGCGCCAGCAGCTTGACGGGCGGGGGCGTGATACACATGGCCAATGAGCAGTTCTTC
>TRBV19|TRBJ1-5|many|.
CASSIGLRGNQPQHF
TGTGCCAGTAGTATCGGGCTCCGGGGCAATCAGCCCCAGCATTTT
>TRBV5-1|TRBJ1-1|many|TRBD1
CASRLQGATEAFF
TGCGCCAGCAGATTGCAGGGGGCCACTGAAGCTTTCTTT
>TRBV28|TRBJ1-4|few|TRBD1
CASSPMTQGLTEKLFF
TGTGCCAGCAGTCCGATGACACAGGGGTTAACTGAAAAACTGTTTTTT
>TRBV20-1|TRBJ2-7|many|.
CSASVAGTYEQYF
TGCAGTGCTAGCGTGGCCGGAACCTACGAGCAGTACTTC
>TRBV28|TRBJ1-6|many|.
CATFRAINSPLHF
TGTGCCACCTTCCGGGCCATTAATTCACCCCTCCACTTT
>TRBV20-1|TRBJ2-1|many|TRBD2
CSPTGLAGGYNEQFF
TGCAGCCCCACGGGGCTAGCGGGGGGCTACAATGAGCAGTTCTTC
>TRBV30|TRBJ2-1|many|.
CAFTDRSEQFF
TGTGCCTTTACCGACAGGTCGGAGCAGTTCTTC
>TRBV7-2|TRBJ2-5|many|.
CASSFSGQETQYF
TGTGCCAGCAGCTTTAGCGGCCAAGAGACCCAGTACTTC
>TRBV12-3/TRBV12-4|TRBJ2-2|many|.
CASSLRPGELFF
TGTGCCAGCAGTTTACGTCCCGGGGAGCTGTTTTTT
>TRBV11-2|TRBJ2-2|medium-sized|.
CASSPLGTGELFF
TGTGCCAGCAGCCCTCTTGGGACCGGGGAGCTGTTTTTT
>TRBV5-8|TRBJ2-5|many|.
CASSLGGTSVGETQYF
TGTGCCAGCAGCTTGGGAGGGACGTCGGTCGGAGAGACCCAGTACTTC
>TRBV7-6|TRBJ1-1|.|TRBD1
CASKQGANTEAFF
TGTGCCAGCAAGCAGGGGGCGAACACTGAAGCTTTCTTT
>TRBV30|TRBJ2-1|few|.
CAWSRGGGPPNEQFF
TGTGCCTGGAGTAGGGGGGGGGGACCACCCAATGAGCAGTTCTTC
>TRBV5-1|TRBJ2-7|many|TRBD2
CASSLEGVAGGNEQYF
TGCGCCAGCAGCTTGGAGGGGGTAGCGGGAGGAAACGAGCAGTACTTC
>TRBV12-3/TRBV12-4|TRBJ2-3|many|.
CASSSRGKSTDTQYF
TGTGCCAGCAGTTCCAGGGGAAAGAGCACAGATACGCAGTATTTT